This T cell receptor beta chain appears in the sequencing data of a study of T cells in localized non-small cell lung cancer. General study points: There were a median around 60 of the top 100 tumor clones appearing in adjacent lung. Sequencing, confined to only one tumor region, leaves heterogeneity possible.

Of note for this clone: Its antigen is not known.

TCRdb's table, derived via immunoSEQ multiplex PCR, lists solely in-frame clones and lacks some. The profile shows approximately 30,000 clones, about 90% of them singletons. CDR1 and CDR2 (germline): SGHTA, FQGNSA. This CDR3 region has 15 residues. V lost 0 bases and J lost 1, with 10 bases in between. The sequence derives from a man between 35 and 75 years old with stage III lung adenocarcinoma. The chain carries TRBV7-2 and TRBJ2-7, with D maybe TRBD1 (6 bases). Specimen: peripheral blood mononuclear cells, collected before any cancer treatment. The CDR3 spells CASSLAGRGSYEQYF. The CDR3 DNA sequence: TGTGCCAGCAGCTTAGCCGGCAGGGGTTCCTACGAGCAGTACTTC.